The rows below give T cell receptor beta chains drawn from one sample of a study of memory CD4+ T cells and cytomegalovirus serostatus. Measured with immunoSEQ multiplex PCR; TCRdb has only the in-frame clones, and not every one. The sample consists of roughly 50,000 clones, more than 70% of them appearing once. The material sequenced was memory CD4+ T cells from blood. The receptors originated from an adult in good health and CMV-seronegative. Some clones in this sample may be carry-over from other donors' samples. The CDR3 runs from the conserved cysteine through the conserved F or W.

CDR3aa	v_gene	j_gene
CAWSGNRDRVIIKQYF	TRBV30	TRBJ2-7
CASRPRGTCQYF	TRBV12-2	TRBJ2-7
CAISSRERSEQYF	TRBV10-3	TRBJ2-7
CASSESGELFF	TRBV25-1	TRBJ2-2
CASSPMTREQFF	TRBV18	TRBJ2-1
CASSLPPVETQYF	TRBV7-9	TRBJ2-5
CSVDRRGDEAFF	TRBV29-1	TRBJ1-1
CASSTSGGSNQPQHF	TRBV19	TRBJ1-5
CASSLAYIDRGPGNSPLHF	TRBV7-9	TRBJ1-6
CTSSGGRGDLPQHF	TRBV2	TRBJ1-5
CASSPPGTGELFF	TRBV18	TRBJ2-2
CASSSPTGEGQPQHF	TRBV28	TRBJ1-5
CASSEQGSNQPQHF	TRBV6-1	TRBJ1-5
CASKLPQGAGYTF	TRBV2	TRBJ1-2
CASSYAPSGGGEQFF	TRBV5-6	TRBJ2-1
CASSEGRVGETQYF	TRBV5-1	TRBJ2-5
CASSPGQANEQFF	TRBV18	TRBJ2-1
CASSKGRETQYF	TRBV27	TRBJ2-5
CASSSTAGLEGYNEQFF	TRBV11-2	TRBJ2-1
CAWSRKSVYEQYF	TRBV30	TRBJ2-7
CASSIGTGSNIQYF	TRBV6-5	TRBJ2-4
CASSSKGPKTSSDTQYF	TRBV19	TRBJ2-3
CASSLEGGNTEAFF	TRBV7-9	TRBJ1-1
CASSYSRGYYGYTF	TRBV6-6	TRBJ1-2
CASSLVLAGPNEQFF	TRBV5-1	TRBJ2-1
CASSLETASGGYTF	TRBV7-9	TRBJ1-2
CASSPGTSGITSYNEQFF	TRBV14	TRBJ2-1
CASSRTSGRAYEQYF	TRBV6-5	TRBJ2-7
CASRKRGLADTGELFF	TRBV19	TRBJ2-2
CASSYRQVPDTQYF	TRBV5-6	TRBJ2-3
CASSPTGGGGYEQYF	TRBV9	TRBJ2-7
CASSPGWGGTDTQYF	TRBV7-9	TRBJ2-3
CASRVQGASNQPQHF	TRBV28	TRBJ1-5
CASSQVDSMNTGELFF	TRBV4-2	TRBJ2-2
CASSPGQPNTEAFF	TRBV5-1	TRBJ1-1
CATSPLRGREGPRGKETQYF	TRBV19	TRBJ2-5
CASSPQGAAEAFF	TRBV5-1	TRBJ1-1
CASSSLTYEQYF	TRBV28	TRBJ2-7
CASSQGADTQYF	TRBV4-3	TRBJ2-3
CASSLRLQETQYF	TRBV13	TRBJ2-5
CASMWVSSYNEQFF	TRBV7-2	TRBJ2-1
CASSSVSGTGIDEQYF	TRBV5-1	TRBJ2-7
CATSSGSSIGHEQYF	TRBV15	TRBJ2-7
CASSLAVRAEQYF	TRBV7-9	TRBJ2-7
CASSLAARTPHGELFF	TRBV5-1	TRBJ2-2
CASTGASSTDTQYF	TRBV7-2	TRBJ2-3
CASAGQGPNGYTF	TRBV27	TRBJ1-2
CASGGGSRKQFF	TRBV6-5	TRBJ2-1
CASSGSYNEQFF	TRBV18	TRBJ2-1
CASSLAPGQGANEQYF	TRBV5-4	TRBJ2-7
CAWTSGPYGYTF	TRBV30	TRBJ1-2
CASSLEARNTEAFF	TRBV5-1	TRBJ1-1
CASSSGTRSRGTGELFF	TRBV2	TRBJ2-2
CASSLRGATDTQYF	TRBV5-6	TRBJ2-3
CASSFRAGHGYTF	TRBV27	TRBJ1-2
CSVRTGELFF	TRBV29-1	TRBJ2-2
CASSPTSQSTDTQYF	TRBV18	TRBJ2-3
CATSTPDRAPNTQYF	TRBV15	TRBJ2-3